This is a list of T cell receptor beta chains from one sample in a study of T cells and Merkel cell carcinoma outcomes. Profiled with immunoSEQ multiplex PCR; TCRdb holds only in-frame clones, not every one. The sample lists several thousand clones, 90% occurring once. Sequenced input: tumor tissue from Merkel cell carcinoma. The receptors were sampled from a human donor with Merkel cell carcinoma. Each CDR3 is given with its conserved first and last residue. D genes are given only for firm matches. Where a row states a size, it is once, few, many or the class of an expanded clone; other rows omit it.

CDR3nt: TGTGCCAGCAGCCCGAGCCCGTGGACAGGGAAAGGCAATGAGCAGTTCTTC
CDR3aa: CASSPSPWTGKGNEQFF
j_gene: TRBJ2-1
d_gene: TRBD1
abundance: .
v_gene: TRBV9

CDR3nt: TGTGCCAGCAACATAGGGGGGGGGCCCAACAATGAGCAGTTCTTC
CDR3aa: CASNIGGGPNNEQFF
j_gene: TRBJ2-1
d_gene: .
abundance: .
v_gene: TRBV7-2

CDR3nt: TGCGCCAGCAGCTTGGCAGACCCTACCAATCAGCCCCAGCATTTT
CDR3aa: CASSLADPTNQPQHF
j_gene: TRBJ1-5
d_gene: .
abundance: few
v_gene: TRBV5-1

CDR3nt: TGCAGCTTCTCTGGCTCTGGAAACACCATATATTTT
CDR3aa: CSFSGSGNTIYF
j_gene: TRBJ1-3
d_gene: .
abundance: once
v_gene: TRBV29-1

CDR3nt: TGTGCCAGCTCACCGACAGGGACTTACAATAACTATGGCTACACCTTC
CDR3aa: CASSPTGTYNNYGYTF
j_gene: TRBJ1-2
d_gene: TRBD1
abundance: .
v_gene: TRBV18

CDR3nt: TGTGCCAGCAGTCCGCAGGGAATCTATGGCTACACCTTC
CDR3aa: CASSPQGIYGYTF
j_gene: TRBJ1-2
d_gene: .
abundance: .
v_gene: TRBV6-5

CDR3nt: TGTGCCCTTGGCCTCACTGGAAACACCATATATTTT
CDR3aa: CALGLTGNTIYF
j_gene: TRBJ1-3
d_gene: .
abundance: .
v_gene: TRBV2

CDR3nt: TGTGCCAGCAGCCAAGACTTGCTGACAGCCGGCGATACGCAGTATTTT
CDR3aa: CASSQDLLTAGDTQYF
j_gene: TRBJ2-3
d_gene: .
abundance: .
v_gene: TRBV14

CDR3nt: TGTGCCAGCAGCGTAGATGAGGAGACCCAGTACTTC
CDR3aa: CASSVDEETQYF
j_gene: TRBJ2-5
d_gene: .
abundance: once
v_gene: TRBV9

CDR3nt: TGTGCCAGCTCACTAAACAGGCCCTCTGGAAACACCATATATTTT
CDR3aa: CASSLNRPSGNTIYF
j_gene: TRBJ1-3
d_gene: .
abundance: .
v_gene: TRBV18

CDR3nt: TGTGCCAGCAGCGTAGAGCGGAACTACCCAGCGGGTTCTAGCACAGATACGCAGTATTTT
CDR3aa: CASSVERNYPAGSSTDTQYF
j_gene: TRBJ2-3
d_gene: .
abundance: few
v_gene: TRBV9

CDR3nt: TGTGCCAGCAGCTACCGGACGGGGGGAAGCACAGATACGCAGTATTTT
CDR3aa: CASSYRTGGSTDTQYF
j_gene: TRBJ2-3
d_gene: TRBD2
abundance: .
v_gene: TRBV5-4

CDR3nt: TGCGCCAGCAGCTTGGGACAGGGGGCTTACGAGCAGTACTTC
CDR3aa: CASSLGQGAYEQYF
j_gene: TRBJ2-7
d_gene: TRBD1
abundance: .
v_gene: TRBV5-1